The clone carrying this T cell receptor beta chain has only a few counts. CDR3 size: 13 residues. V was trimmed by 7 bases and J by 10 bases, leaving 19 bases between them. Germline V gene sequence: CDR1 SNHLY, CDR2 FYNNEI. The data were produced by immunoSEQ multiplex PCR, yet TCRdb's version contains in-frame clones alone and is incomplete. The table has over 65,000 clones, under 90% seen once; the top ten hold 0.4% to 0.5%. The source of the sample is a study of OX40 agonist ivuxolimab in advanced cancers. As for the study in general: The study gave patients intravenous ivuxolimab at 0.01 to 10 mg/kg every 2 weeks.

The sequence was obtained from an adult with an advanced solid tumor such as melanoma, head and neck, liver or kidney cancer. The rearrangement joins TRBV2 to TRBJ2-5; D is unclear. Sequenced here: CD4+ or CD8+ T cells sorted from blood, sampled in a trial of the OX40 agonist ivuxolimab. DNA for the CDR3: TGTGCCAGCATGTCTGGCGGCCTTTCGGACCAGTACTTC. It yields the protein CASMSGGLSDQYF.